These 14 T cell receptor beta chains came from one sample sequenced in a study of regulatory T cells in long-lasting Graves disease. Time point defined: persistent/refractory GD, antithyroid drugs over 5 years with positive TRAb. The TCR library was made from RNA extracted from PBMCs. Construction of TCR beta libraries relied on iRepertoire HTBI primers and on Arm-PCR targeting CDR3 regions. TCRdb recomputed calls from the multiplex PCR reads with MiXCR, one row per CDR3 protein. Among 500,000 to 800,000 distinct CDR3 sequences, about 32% were seen once, and the ten largest hold about two fifths. Sequencing was performed on peripheral blood mononuclear cells (PBMCs), taken when the disease was refractory, from a patient treated with antithyroid drugs. The receptors shown here come from a female donor with Graves disease.

The chain carries TRBV27 and TRBJ1-2; possible D gene TRBD1, 5 bases. Germline lookup yields CDR1 MNHEY and CDR2 SMNVEV (reference sequence). V was pared by 5 bases and J by 7 bases, with 8 bases between. The CDR3 is made up of 11 amino acids. The chain's CDR3 is CASSPGLGYTF. Written as DNA, the CDR3 is TGTGCCAGCAGTCCGGGACTTGGCTACACCTTC.

A few counts support this clonotype. Written as DNA, the CDR3 is TGTGCCAGCAGTGAACCTTCGGGGCCGCAAGAGACCCAGTACTTC. Translating gives CASSEPSGPQETQYF. The chain carries TRBV25-1 and TRBJ2-5; D possibly uses TRBD1 or TRBD2 (5 bases each). The germline CDR1 and CDR2 sequences are MGHDK and SYGVNS. Trimming left V 2 bases short and J 2 bases short, with 12 bases between. The CDR3 has 15 residues.

Only a few counts were recorded for this clonotype. This chain joins TRBV5-1 and TRBJ1-1, with 7 bases matching TRBD1. With V trimmed by 4 bases and J by 11 bases, 5 bases remained unmatched. The CDR3 covers 11 residues. CDR1 is SGHRS, CDR2 YFSETQ, per germline. For the CDR3, the DNA is TGCGCCAGCAGCATAGACAGGGTTGCTTTCTTT. Translating gives CASSIDRVAFF. The full variable domain, in which reference TRBV5-1 and TRBJ1-1 provide the parts outside the CDR3, is KAGVTQTPRYLIKTRGQQVTLSCSPISGHRSVSWYQQTPGQGLQFLFEYFSETQRNKGNFPGRFSGRQFSNSRSEMNVSTLELGDSALYLCASSIDRVAFFGQGTRLTVV.

The CDR3 DNA follows: TGTGCCAGCAGCTTAATTCACGATTTAATGCAAGCCACTGAAGCTTTCTTT. Encoded protein: CASSLIHDLMQATEAFF. This chain uses TRBV7-9 with TRBJ1-1, with D unresolved. This CDR3 comprises 17 residues. V shed 2 bases and J shed 4 bases, with 20 bases lying between them. Germline CDR1 reads SEHNR; CDR2 reads FQNEAQ (reference sequence).

Remarks on this clonotype: The junction and the germline gene differ at one end; a read error may be behind it. This chain links TRBV28 with TRBJ1-6; no reliable D call. Germline V gene sequence: CDR1 MDHEN, CDR2 SYDVKM. The CDR3 totals 14 residues. The CDR3 protein is CTSKRFSIGSPLHF. Here the CDR3 DNA reads TGTACCAGCAAGAGGTTTAGTATTGGTTCACCCCTCCACTTT.

As regards this clonotype: Compared with germline, one end of the junction differs, possibly owing to a read error. This sequence joins TRBV2 and TRBJ2-5, with D tentatively TRBD1 or TRBD2 (5 bases each). The CDR3 spans 11 residues. Per the germline V gene, CDR1 is SNHLY and CDR2 is FYNNEI. The CDR3 nucleotides are TGTGCCAACCGGGACCGAGAGACCCGGTACTTC. Residues: CANRDRETRYF.

V gene TRBV3-1 combines with J gene TRBJ2-7; D uncertain. The CDR3 consists of 13 residues. Looked up from germline, CDR1 is LGHDT and CDR2 is YNNKEL (reference sequence). V was trimmed by 1 base and J by 6 bases, leaving 10 bases between them. The CDR3 here is CASSQGGPVEQYF. In DNA, the CDR3 is TGTGCCAGCAGCCAAGGGGGTCCGGTCGAGCAGTACTTC.

The sample holds a few counts of this clonotype. This may come from a read error, since a much larger clone is one base off. The CDR3 ends on some other residue instead of the conserved phenylalanine or tryptophan, so this is likely a read error. This chain links TRBV29-1 with TRBJ2-7; 7 bases are a match to TRBD1. Germline V gene data show CDR1 as SQVTM and CDR2 as ANQGSEA. The CDR3 spans 13 residues. With V trimmed by 6 bases and J by 2 bases, 7 bases remained unmatched. The CDR3 nucleotides read TGCAGCGTAGTCACGGGACAGACCTACGAGCAGTACCTC. It is translated as CSVVTGQTYEQYL.

V gene TRBV6-2 or TRBV6-3 combines with J gene TRBJ2-5; no definite D call. V was shortened by 6 bases and J by 5 bases, with 7 bases between the two germline ends. The length of the CDR3 is 11 residues. CDR1 is MNHEY, CDR2 SVGEGT, per germline. Written as DNA, the CDR3 is TGTGCCAGCAGACAGACCGAGACCCAGTACTTC. This translates into CASRQTETQYF.

This rearrangement joins TRBV6-1 to TRBJ1-1, with TRBD1 matching 9 bases. CDR1 and CDR2 from the germline V gene are MNHNS and SASEGT. The CDR3 covers 17 residues. V lost 6 bases to trimming and J lost 3 bases; unmatched junction nucleotides: 14. The CDR3: CASRPYRGLDRDTEAFF. CDR3 bases: TGTGCCAGCAGACCATACAGGGGGCTCGACCGGGACACTGAAGCTTTCTTT.

The chain employs TRBV7-6 and TRBJ1-1; D is undetermined. V lost 4 bases to trimming and J lost 1 base, with 13 bases between them. The CDR3 sequence is 15 residues long. CDR1 is SGHVS and CDR2 is FNYEAQ in the germline V gene. For the CDR3, the DNA is TGTGCCAGCAGCTCAGGAACCCCCTGGAACACTGAAGCTTTCTTT. Translating it yields CASSSGTPWNTEAFF.

The chain couples TRBV3-1 to TRBJ1-1; D is undetermined. V was trimmed by 2 bases and J by 3 bases, leaving 10 bases between them. This CDR3 is built from 14 residues. Per the germline V gene, CDR1 is LGHDT and CDR2 is YNNKEL (reference sequence). CDR3 nucleotide sequence: TGTGCCAGCAGCCAATTGGGGTCGTACACTGAAGCTTTCTTT. Its translation is CASSQLGSYTEAFF.

The chain combines TRBV28 with TRBJ1-2, with D possibly being TRBD1 (5 bases). V dropped 3 bases and J dropped 7 bases, with 9 bases sitting between them. CDR3 length: 12 amino acids. Per germline, CDR1 MDHEN and CDR2 SYDVKM. CDR3 protein: CASSFSQGGYTF. The DNA for the CDR3 is TGTGCCAGCAGTTTCTCCCAGGGTGGCTACACCTTC.

The chain is built from TRBV6-5 and TRBJ2-7; 9 nucleotides agree with TRBD2. The CDR3 spans 14 residues. Germline V lookup: CDR1 MNHEY, CDR2 SVGAGI. V was pared by 6 bases and J by 4 bases, with 7 bases of the junction left unmatched. This chain's CDR3 is CASSYRTSEYEQYF. The CDR3 coding sequence is TGTGCCAGCAGCTACCGGACTAGCGAATACGAGCAGTACTTC.